These 13 T cell receptor beta chains were sequenced from one sample in a study of T cells in Graves' hyperthyroidism and ophthalmopathy. Amplification of TCR beta CDR3 regions used RNA as the template. A set of HTBI primers served as the primers for a first-round RT-PCR of the TCR CDR3. TCRdb re-called the multiplex PCR reads with MiXCR, one entry per CDR3 protein. The table shows roughly 330,000 distinct CDR3 sequences, with roughly 15% occurring only once. What was sequenced was blood. The receptors derive from a man aged 30-40 years with Graves' hyperthyroidism.

This clonotype was picked up many times. V is TRBV7-8 and J is TRBJ2-7; no definite D call. Trimming left V 4 bases short and J 0 bases short, with 10 bases between. The CDR3 has 14 residues. Germline V lookup: CDR1 SGHVS, CDR2 FQNEAQ. In DNA form, the CDR3 reads TGTGCCAGCAGCTATGGCCACAGCTCCTACGAGCAGTACTTC. Translated: CASSYGHSSYEQYF.

Comments on this clonotype: A much larger clone is a single base away; this may be a read error. The gene calls are TRBV27 and TRBJ1-1; D unresolved. Germline-derived CDR1 and CDR2 are MNHEY and SMNVEV (reference sequence). Trimming took 5 bases from V and 2 from J, leaving 15 bases between them. The CDR3 covers 15 residues. Here the CDR3 reads CASSVGGGENTEAFF. CDR3 nucleotide sequence: TGTGCCAGCAGTGTGGGCGGTGGGGAAAACACTGAAGCTTTCTTT.

This clonotype was seen just once. J is TRBJ2-1 and V is TRBV10-3, with 9 bases identical to TRBD1. Germline CDR1 is ENHRY and CDR2 is SYGVKD. V lost 11 bases, J lost 8 bases, and 13 bases stayed unmatched. The CDR3 is 14 residues long. Written as DNA, the CDR3 is TGTGCCGTCCAGGGGGACAGGGATGTAGATGAGCAGTTCTTC. Encoded protein: CAVQGDRDVDEQFF.

The chain carries TRBV11-2 and TRBJ2-1; unclear D gene. The CDR3 has 14 residues. Trimming removed 4 bases from V and 8 bases from J, with 15 bases in between. Per the germline V gene, CDR1 is SGHAT and CDR2 is FQNNGV. The CDR3 protein is CASSSRTYVDEQFF. The DNA for the CDR3 is TGTGCCAGCAGCTCGCGGACCTACGTCGATGAGCAGTTCTTC.

A note on this clonotype: This sequence may be a read error, since a much larger clone differs from it by one base. The genes are TRBV18 and TRBJ1-4; no definite D call. The germline V gene encodes CDR1 KGHSH and CDR2 LQKENI. The CDR3 loop spans 13 amino acids. The CDR3 reads CASSPGPNENLFF. CDR3 coding DNA: TGTGCCAGCTCACCCGGGCCTAATGAAAATCTGTTTTTT.

This clonotype showed up many times. CDR3 sequence (DNA): TGTGCCAGCAGCCCGGGGTTGGGGACCGTGAATGAAAAACTGTTTTTT. Its translation: CASSPGLGTVNEKLFF. The chain carries TRBV7-2 and TRBJ1-4, with D possibly matching TRBD1 (5 bases). Germline-derived CDR1 and CDR2 are SGHTA and FQGNSA. This CDR3 has 16 residues. V was shortened by 5 bases and J by 5 bases, with 18 bases between the two germline ends.

There are many counts of this clonotype. The chain is built from TRBV5-1 and TRBJ1-1; possibly TRBD1 for D (6 bases). There are 16 residues in the CDR3. Germline CDR1 and CDR2: SGHRS and YFSETQ. Trimming shortened V by 0 bases and J by 0 bases, and 12 bases separated the two germline ends. The DNA of the CDR3 is TGCGCCAGCAGCTTGGGGACAGCCAACATGAACACTGAAGCTTTCTTT. It codes for CASSLGTANMNTEAFF.

This clonotype was counted at least ten times. DNA of the CDR3: TGTGCCAGCAGCCAAGAGGTGGAGTCGGGGACCACCGGCAAGTATTTT. Amino acid sequence: CASSQEVESGTTGKYF. The rearrangement links TRBV3-1 to TRBJ2-3; tentatively, D is TRBD1 or TRBD2 (5 bases each). There are 16 residues in the CDR3. CDR1 and CDR2 (germline): LGHDT, YNNKEL (reference sequence). Deletions cut 0 bases from V and 13 bases from J, with 23 bases between.

The table lists this clonotype with many counts. The rearrangement links TRBV20-1 to TRBJ2-7, with a tentative D call TRBD2 (6 bases). The germline V gene has CDR1 DFQATT and CDR2 SNEGSKA (reference sequence). The germline V and J ends were trimmed by 5 bases and 4 bases, with 18 bases remaining between them. This CDR3 is built from 14 residues. CDR3 nucleotides: TGCAGTGCTGCCCCCCTGGGGGGAGGTTACGAGCAGTACTTC. Its protein is CSAAPLGGGYEQYF.

This clonotype was seen a handful of times. This chain links TRBV29-1 with TRBJ2-3; TRBD2 agrees at 9 bases. Trimming took 4 bases from V and 5 from J; bases not matched to a gene: 7. Germline V gene lookup returns CDR1 SQVTM and CDR2 ANQGSEA. CDR3 size: 14 residues. The CDR3, as DNA: TGCAGCGTTGTAGGGGGCGGGGGGGGAGATACGCAGTATTTT. Protein sequence: CSVVGGGGGDTQYF.

This clonotype showed up many times. V and J are TRBV3-1 and TRBJ2-1; TRBD2 is a possible D gene (5 bases). V dropped 4 bases and J dropped 7 bases, with 11 bases sitting between them. This CDR3 spans 13 amino acids. The germline V gene encodes CDR1 LGHDT and CDR2 YNNKEL (reference sequence). The CDR3 spells CASSLLGGNEQFF. CDR3 DNA sequence: TGTGCCAGCAGCCTTCTTGGAGGAAATGAGCAGTTCTTC.

This clonotype has at least ten counts. This chain connects TRBV20-1 to TRBJ1-1; D is undetermined. Trimming pared 6 bases from V and 1 base from J, leaving 12 bases between. Germline CDR1 is DFQATT and CDR2 is SNEGSKA (reference sequence). The CDR3 spans 13 residues. The CDR3 region has the DNA TGCAGTGCGCCGGAGGGCCCGAACACTGAAGCTTTCTTT. As protein: CSAPEGPNTEAFF.

This clonotype was counted many times. The chain recombines TRBV11-2 with TRBJ2-5; D gene ambiguous. Germline CDR1 and CDR2: SGHAT and FQNNGV. Trimming pared 3 bases from V and 5 bases from J, leaving 7 bases between. CDR3 size: 12 residues. CDR3 nucleotides: TGTGCCAGCAGCTTGACCGGGGAGACCCAGTACTTC. It encodes CASSLTGETQYF.